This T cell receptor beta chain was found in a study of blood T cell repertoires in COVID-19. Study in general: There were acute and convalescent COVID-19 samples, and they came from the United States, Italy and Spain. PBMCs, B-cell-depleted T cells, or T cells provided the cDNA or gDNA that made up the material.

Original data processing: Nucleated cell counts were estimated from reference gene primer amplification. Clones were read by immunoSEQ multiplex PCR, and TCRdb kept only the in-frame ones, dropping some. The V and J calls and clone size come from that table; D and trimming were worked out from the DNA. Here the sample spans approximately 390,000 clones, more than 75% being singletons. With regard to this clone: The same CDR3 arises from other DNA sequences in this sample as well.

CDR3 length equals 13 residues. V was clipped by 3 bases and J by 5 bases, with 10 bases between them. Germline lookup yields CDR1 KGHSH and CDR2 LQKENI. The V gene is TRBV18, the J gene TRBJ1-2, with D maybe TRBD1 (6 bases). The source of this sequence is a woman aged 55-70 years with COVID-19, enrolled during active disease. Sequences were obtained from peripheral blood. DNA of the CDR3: TGTGCCAGCTCACCCGGACAGTTATATGGCTACACCTTC. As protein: CASSPGQLYGYTF. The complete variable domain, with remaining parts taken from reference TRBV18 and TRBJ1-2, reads NAGVMQNPRHLVRRRGQEARLRCSPMKGHSHVYWYRQLPEEGLKFMVYLQKENIIDESGMPKERFSAEFPKEGPSILRIQQVVRGDSAAYFCASSPGQLYGYTFGSGTRLTVV.